This T cell receptor beta chain was profiled in a study of T cell repertoires in ileal Crohn's disease. For the study at large: All patients had surgery for stricturing (about 60%) or penetrating (around 40%) disease. Each sample's TCRB immunosequencing used roughly 500 nanograms of biopsy DNA. Regarding the study as a whole: Clonal expansions were more frequent in active smokers than non-smokers at surgery. All patients with clonality above 26.8% had endoscopic recurrence.

Germline V gene lookup returns CDR1 SGHNT and CDR2 YYREEE (reference sequence). The CDR3 extends over 14 amino acids. V dropped 3 bases and J dropped 7; count of bases not matched to a gene: 6. Documented time point: inflamed ileum from the surgical specimen. This clone was found a few times. Its specificity is not known. Assay: immunoSEQ multiplex PCR; the TCRdb copy retains only in-frame clones and omits some. This sample yields some 6,600 clones, of which approximately 80% are seen a single time; about a tenth belongs to the top ten. Sequenced sample: ileal tissue. The chain carries TRBV5-4 and TRBJ1-2, with 10 bases fitting TRBD1. The receptor's source is an adult with Crohn's disease. The CDR3 nucleotides read TGTGCCAGCAGCTCGGGACAGGGGTTTCGTGGCTACACCTTC. Residues: CASSSGQGFRGYTF. The full variable domain, with the rest looked up from reference TRBV5-4 and TRBJ1-2, is ETGVTQSPTHLIKTRGQQVTLRCSSQSGHNTVSWYQQALGQGPQFIFQYYREEENGRGNFPPRFSGLQFPNYSSELNVNALELDDSALYLCASSSGQGFRGYTFGSGTRLTVV.